This TCR beta chain appears in the sequencing data of a study of Ad26.COV2.S vaccination and SARS-CoV-2 variants. The length of the CDR3 is 15 residues. V dropped 0 bases and J dropped 6 bases, with 14 bases sitting between them. Germline CDR1 is LNHNV and CDR2 is YYDKDF (reference sequence). Data came from immunoSEQ multiplex PCR; TCRdb stores just in-frame clones and leaves some out. Here the sample spans about 390,000 clones, approximately 86% being singletons. Broader study findings: Spike-specific responses of CD8+ and CD4+ T cells were reported to display substantial breadth after vaccination.

Treatment of the sample: around 19 received Ad26.COV2.S at low or high dose, single or two shots; several received placebo; per-sample allocation not given. Sampling took place 63 days after the first vaccine or placebo injection. Expressing Wuhan-strain SARS-CoV-2 spike, an Ad26 vector served as the vaccine. With regard to this clone: The antigen remains undetermined.

The sequencing used peripheral blood, collected in a trial of Ad26.COV2.S vaccine versus placebo. The chain uses TRBV15 and TRBJ1-1; D unclear. The clonotype was recovered from a person between 18 and 60 years old who received the Ad26.COV2.S COVID-19 vaccine or a placebo. As DNA, the CDR3 is TGTGCCACCAGCAGAGATAAGGGAGTCAGTTCTGAAGCTTTCTTT. This encodes CATSRDKGVSSEAFF.